The present entry profiles one T cell receptor (beta chain) with its context. There are many counts of this clonotype. Its target antigen remains unknown. No qualities accompany the bases; no much larger clone lies one base away. This specimen belongs to a study of low-dose radiotherapy and immunotherapy resistance in tumors (dated by TCRdb to between 2021 and 2023). The study in broad terms: In Cohort 1, each fraction delivered 0.5 Gy every 2 weeks, and the prescribed total PTV dose was 6.5 Gy. The trial did not randomize participants into treatment groups. Nivolumab and ipilimumab were both given intravenously, with nivolumab at a 240 mg flat dose every two weeks and ipilimumab at 1 mg/kg every six weeks. Cyclophosphamide 200 mg/m2 was given intravenously every two weeks, one day before each radiation and immunotherapy administration. Starting on cycle 1 day 1, patients took 300 mg of aspirin by mouth once a day for four cycles. Patients in Cohort 2 were given 1 Gy per fraction every two weeks, for a total of 13 Gy across 26 weeks. Eight patients were included in the translational analysis, namely three from the first dose cohort plus the first five from the second dose cohort.

Reads for this sample came from an Illumina HiSeq 2500. First-strand cDNA was synthesized with Superscript III and a set of TRAV- and TRBV-specific primers, covering both TCRalpha and TCRbeta chains. A roughly 19-cycle PCR with Phusion amplified the TCRs, pairing a constant-region primer with the adapter that was attached to the V primers. Amplification of the isolated mRNA was done with the MessageAmp II aRNA Amplification Kit, which involved a roughly 17-hour in vitro transcription at 37 degrees C. mRNA for TCR sequencing was isolated with the Dynabeads mRNA DIRECT Purification Kit. Indexed Illumina adapters were added in a second Phusion PCR of roughly 27 cycles, and the PCR products were purified with AMPure XP beads. The authors processed their data as follows. Using custom Perl scripts, TCR sequences encoding the same protein were pooled, out-of-frame sequences were removed, and the abundance of each clonotype was computed. Any TCR sequence supported by only a single read was excluded from analysis. The metrics used to describe the repertoires included Shannon entropy, Gini index, clonality, richness, and the frequency of TCRs shared between repertoires. TCRdb trimmed the raw reads at Q25, called clones with MiXCR and kept productive beta chains. Each record represents a unique CDR3 protein, reported with the most common genes and DNA among its rows. The V and J calls follow TCRdb's processing rather than the paper's. For this sample there are 75,000 to 95,000 distinct CDR3 sequences; approximately 17% appear just once. Approximately 6% of the sample is in the top ten clones.

Sample time point, as interpreted from the label and publication: before trial treatment. Donors were enrolled in RACIN, a single-arm phase I dose-escalation trial in which nivolumab, ipilimumab, aspirin, low-dose cyclophosphamide and low-dose radiotherapy were combined. Eligible patients had advanced, TIL-negative solid tumors. For this chain, trimming is 3 bases at the V end and 8 bases at the J end, and the number of junction bases without a gene match is 10. Via the germline V gene (reference sequence), CDR1 is DFQATT and CDR2 SNEGSKA. Counted from cysteine to phenylalanine, this CDR3 has 15 amino acids. Only the CDR3 portion is preserved as DNA: 45 bases, with reading frame beginning at the first base.

This material consisted of PBMCs, taken before treatment. The rearranged chain carries TRBV20-1 and TRBJ2-1; TRBD2 lines up with 10 middle nucleotides. This TCR was sampled from a male donor with prostate cancer. The DNA is TGCAGTGCTAGTCTACCGGCTAGCGGGAGCGATGAGCAGTTCTTC. It codes for CSASLPASGSDEQFF.